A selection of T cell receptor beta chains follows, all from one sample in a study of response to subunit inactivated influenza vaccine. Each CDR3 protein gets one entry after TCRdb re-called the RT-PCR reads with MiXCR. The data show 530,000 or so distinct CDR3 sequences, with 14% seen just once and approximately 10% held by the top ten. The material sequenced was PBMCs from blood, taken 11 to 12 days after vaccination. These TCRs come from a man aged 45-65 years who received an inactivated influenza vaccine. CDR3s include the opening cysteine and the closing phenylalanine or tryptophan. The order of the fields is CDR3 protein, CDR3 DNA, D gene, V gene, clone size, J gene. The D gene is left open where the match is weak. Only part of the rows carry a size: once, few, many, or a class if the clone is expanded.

CDR3 protein: CASSPRTGGPGANVLTF
CDR3 DNA: TGTGCCAGCTCACCACGGACTGGGGGCCCTGGGGCCAACGTCCTGACTTTC
D gene: -
V gene: TRBV18
clone size: -
J gene: TRBJ2-6

CDR3 protein: CASSHLRDRAHNEQFF
CDR3 DNA: TGCGCCAGCAGCCACCTCCGGGACAGGGCTCATAATGAGCAGTTCTTC
D gene: TRBD1
V gene: TRBV4-3
clone size: -
J gene: TRBJ2-1

CDR3 protein: CASSLVQGRNTGELFF
CDR3 DNA: TGTGCCAGCAGCTTAGTTCAGGGGCGGAACACCGGGGAGCTGTTTTTT
D gene: -
V gene: TRBV7-6
clone size: few
J gene: TRBJ2-2

CDR3 protein: CASTRLSQEIYF
CDR3 DNA: TGTGCCAGCACACGCTTATCCCAAGAGATATACTTC
D gene: -
V gene: TRBV2
clone size: few
J gene: TRBJ2-5

CDR3 protein: CASRLGTSGSFEQYF
CDR3 DNA: TGTGCCAGCAGACTCGGGACTAGCGGGAGTTTCGAGCAGTACTTC
D gene: TRBD2
V gene: TRBV7-2
clone size: few
J gene: TRBJ2-7

CDR3 protein: CASSTQGARGSYEQYF
CDR3 DNA: TGTGCCAGCAGCACTCAGGGGGCGCGTGGCTCCTACGAGCAGTACTTC
D gene: TRBD1
V gene: TRBV7-2
clone size: -
J gene: TRBJ2-7

CDR3 protein: CASSPELGLAAYNEQFF
CDR3 DNA: TGTGCCAGCAGCCCAGAACTTGGACTAGCGGCCTACAATGAGCAGTTCTTC
D gene: TRBD2
V gene: TRBV7-2
clone size: -
J gene: TRBJ2-1

CDR3 protein: CASSTPGTGEGKLFF
CDR3 DNA: TGTGCCAGCAGCACTCCCGGGACAGGGGAAGGAAAACTGTTTTTT
D gene: TRBD1
V gene: TRBV7-9
clone size: -
J gene: TRBJ1-4

CDR3 protein: CASSPKNRDEQYF
CDR3 DNA: TGCGCCAGCAGCCCCAAGAACAGGGACGAGCAGTACTTC
D gene: -
V gene: TRBV4-3
clone size: -
J gene: TRBJ2-7

CDR3 protein: CASSSPGTGDYNEQFF
CDR3 DNA: TGTGCCAGCAGCTCTCCCGGGACAGGGGACTACAATGAGCAGTTCTTC
D gene: TRBD1
V gene: TRBV5-6
clone size: few
J gene: TRBJ2-1

CDR3 protein: CSARQGGHEQFF
CDR3 DNA: TGCAGTGCTAGGCAGGGTGGGCATGAGCAGTTCTTC
D gene: -
V gene: TRBV20-1
clone size: few
J gene: TRBJ2-1

CDR3 protein: CSARDGRNHNQPQHF
CDR3 DNA: TGCAGTGCTAGAGATGGCAGGAATCACAATCAGCCCCAGCATTTT
D gene: -
V gene: TRBV20-1
clone size: -
J gene: TRBJ1-5

CDR3 protein: CARQGMAGVETQYF
CDR3 DNA: TGTGCCAGACAGGGAATGGCGGGAGTGGAGACCCAGTACTTC
D gene: -
V gene: TRBV2
clone size: -
J gene: TRBJ2-5

CDR3 protein: CSASGANEKLFF
CDR3 DNA: TGCAGTGCCTCAGGGGCTAATGAAAAACTGTTTTTT
D gene: -
V gene: TRBV20-1
clone size: few
J gene: TRBJ1-4

CDR3 protein: CASSLGVVSTDTQYF
CDR3 DNA: TGTGCCAGCAGCTTAGGGGTGGTTAGCACAGATACGCAGTATTTT
D gene: -
V gene: TRBV7-9
clone size: few
J gene: TRBJ2-3

CDR3 protein: CASSLARTTSGDTQYF
CDR3 DNA: TGTGCCAGCAGCTTAGCGCGGACGACCTCCGGAGATACGCAGTATTTT
D gene: -
V gene: TRBV7-9
clone size: once
J gene: TRBJ2-3

CDR3 protein: CASSPRVAGGYEQFF
CDR3 DNA: TGCGCCAGCAGCCCCCGGGTAGCGGGAGGGTATGAGCAGTTCTTC
D gene: TRBD2
V gene: TRBV5-1
clone size: -
J gene: TRBJ2-1

CDR3 protein: CASSYNRNEKLFF
CDR3 DNA: TGTGCCAGCAGTTACAACAGGAATGAAAAACTGTTTTTT
D gene: -
V gene: TRBV14
clone size: -
J gene: TRBJ1-4

CDR3 protein: CASSQDIGLAAFTDTQYF
CDR3 DNA: TGTGCCAGCAGCCAAGACATCGGACTAGCGGCATTCACAGATACGCAGTATTTT
D gene: TRBD2
V gene: TRBV4-2
clone size: many
J gene: TRBJ2-3

CDR3 protein: CASSGESKRVQYF
CDR3 DNA: TGCGCCAGTTCCGGGGAGAGCAAGAGAGTCCAGTACTTC
D gene: -
V gene: TRBV5-1
clone size: -
J gene: TRBJ2-5

CDR3 protein: CSVEQETNF
CDR3 DNA: TGCAGCGTTGAACAGGAGACGAACTTC
D gene: -
V gene: TRBV29-1
clone size: -
J gene: TRBJ2-5

CDR3 protein: CASSLVLTGFGNEQFF
CDR3 DNA: TGTGCCAGCAGCTTAGTGTTGACAGGGTTCGGGAATGAGCAGTTCTTC
D gene: TRBD1
V gene: TRBV7-8
clone size: few
J gene: TRBJ2-1

CDR3 protein: CSVDGRETDTQYF
CDR3 DNA: TGCAGCGTTGACGGGAGGGAGACAGATACGCAGTATTTT
D gene: TRBD2
V gene: TRBV29-1
clone size: -
J gene: TRBJ2-3

CDR3 protein: CASSLSDEQFF
CDR3 DNA: TGCGCCAGCAGCTTGTCCGATGAGCAGTTCTTC
D gene: -
V gene: TRBV5-1
clone size: -
J gene: TRBJ2-1

CDR3 protein: CSARSQGFYQETQYF
CDR3 DNA: TGCAGTGCCAGATCACAGGGGTTCTATCAAGAGACCCAGTACTTC
D gene: TRBD1
V gene: TRBV20-1
clone size: -
J gene: TRBJ2-5

CDR3 protein: CATTDQGSTDTQYF
CDR3 DNA: TGTGCCACCACCGACCAGGGGAGCACAGATACGCAGTATTTT
D gene: -
V gene: TRBV2
clone size: -
J gene: TRBJ2-3

CDR3 protein: CASSFAGGSEAFF
CDR3 DNA: TGTGCCAGCAGTTTTGCAGGGGGCAGTGAAGCTTTCTTT
D gene: TRBD1
V gene: TRBV12-3/TRBV12-4
clone size: few
J gene: TRBJ1-1

CDR3 protein: CSARTVVIDYGYTF
CDR3 DNA: TGCAGTGCTAGAACCGTGGTCATCGACTATGGCTACACCTTC
D gene: -
V gene: TRBV20-1
clone size: few
J gene: TRBJ1-2

CDR3 protein: CASSFMWTGGNTEAFF
CDR3 DNA: TGCGCCAGCAGCTTTATGTGGACAGGGGGTAACACTGAAGCTTTCTTT
D gene: TRBD1
V gene: TRBV5-1
clone size: few
J gene: TRBJ1-1

CDR3 protein: CSVAGTVTYEQYF
CDR3 DNA: TGCAGCGTCGCTGGGACAGTTACCTACGAGCAGTACTTC
D gene: TRBD1
V gene: TRBV29-1
clone size: many
J gene: TRBJ2-7

CDR3 protein: CASSQEGYYNEQFF
CDR3 DNA: TGTGCCAGCAGCCAAGAGGGGTATTACAATGAGCAGTTCTTC
D gene: -
V gene: TRBV14
clone size: -
J gene: TRBJ2-1

CDR3 protein: CASSLYGQGKYF
CDR3 DNA: TGTGCCAGCAGTTTATATGGGCAGGGGAAGTACTTC
D gene: -
V gene: TRBV28
clone size: few
J gene: TRBJ2-7

CDR3 protein: CASSLGTSGLTYEQYF
CDR3 DNA: TGTGCCAGCAGCTTAGGGACTAGCGGGTTGACCTACGAGCAGTACTTC
D gene: TRBD2
V gene: TRBV7-2
clone size: few
J gene: TRBJ2-7

CDR3 protein: CASSQVSLRDEQFF
CDR3 DNA: TGCGCCAGCAGCCAAGTAAGCCTCAGGGATGAGCAGTTCTTC
D gene: -
V gene: TRBV4-3
clone size: few
J gene: TRBJ2-1

CDR3 protein: CASSLKRPGEQYF
CDR3 DNA: TGTGCCAGCAGTTTGAAGCGACCTGGAGAGCAGTACTTC
D gene: -
V gene: TRBV28
clone size: -
J gene: TRBJ2-7

CDR3 protein: CASSLGGVAQPQHF
CDR3 DNA: TGTGCCAGCAGCTTAGGGGGGGTGGCACAGCCCCAGCATTTT
D gene: -
V gene: TRBV7-8
clone size: -
J gene: TRBJ1-5

CDR3 protein: CASSQMGGAETQYF
CDR3 DNA: TGTGCCAGCAGCCAAATGGGGGGAGCGGAGACCCAGTACTTC
D gene: -
V gene: TRBV7-2
clone size: -
J gene: TRBJ2-5

CDR3 protein: CASGPTGSGNTIYF
CDR3 DNA: TGTGCCAGCGGCCCGACAGGGAGCGGAAACACCATATATTTT
D gene: TRBD1
V gene: TRBV7-9
clone size: many
J gene: TRBJ1-3

CDR3 protein: CASSFDVGRETQYF
CDR3 DNA: TGTGCCAGCAGTTTCGATGTAGGCAGGGAGACCCAGTACTTC
D gene: -
V gene: TRBV12-3/TRBV12-4
clone size: few
J gene: TRBJ2-5

CDR3 protein: CATSRDMKWDTQYF
CDR3 DNA: TGTGCCACCAGCAGAGATATGAAGTGGGATACGCAGTATTTT
D gene: -
V gene: TRBV15
clone size: -
J gene: TRBJ2-3

CDR3 protein: CASSLAGGADEQFF
CDR3 DNA: TGTGCCAGCAGCTTAGCCGGGGGGGCCGATGAGCAGTTCTTC
D gene: TRBD2
V gene: TRBV7-8
clone size: few
J gene: TRBJ2-1

CDR3 protein: CASSLSSRLSSYNEQFF
CDR3 DNA: TGCGCCAGCAGCTTGTCTAGTCGCTTGAGCTCCTACAATGAGCAGTTCTTC
D gene: -
V gene: TRBV5-1
clone size: -
J gene: TRBJ2-1

CDR3 protein: CASSPPVSGANVLTF
CDR3 DNA: TGTGCCAGCTCACCACCGGTATCTGGGGCCAACGTCCTGACTTTC
D gene: -
V gene: TRBV18
clone size: -
J gene: TRBJ2-6

CDR3 protein: CAISPGTSGSNEQFF
CDR3 DNA: TGTGCCATCAGTCCCGGGACTAGCGGGAGCAATGAGCAGTTCTTC
D gene: TRBD2
V gene: TRBV10-3
clone size: few
J gene: TRBJ2-1

CDR3 protein: CATSRARDHNNEQFF
CDR3 DNA: TGTGCCACCAGCAGAGCCCGGGACCACAACAATGAGCAGTTCTTC
D gene: -
V gene: TRBV15
clone size: few
J gene: TRBJ2-1

CDR3 protein: CASSYWQGPLAQHF
CDR3 DNA: TGTGCCAGCAGTTACTGGCAGGGCCCCTTGGCCCAGCATTTT
D gene: -
V gene: TRBV6-2/TRBV6-3
clone size: -
J gene: TRBJ1-5

CDR3 protein: CATSKGGQEAYEQYF
CDR3 DNA: TGTGCCACCAGCAAAGGAGGACAGGAAGCCTACGAGCAGTACTTC
D gene: TRBD1
V gene: TRBV15
clone size: few
J gene: TRBJ2-7

CDR3 protein: CSVAWSGYEQYF
CDR3 DNA: TGCAGCGTTGCCTGGAGTGGCTACGAGCAGTACTTC
D gene: -
V gene: TRBV29-1
clone size: many
J gene: TRBJ2-7

CDR3 protein: CASSFDAGVNEKLFF
CDR3 DNA: TGTGCCAGCAGCTTTGATGCGGGAGTGAATGAAAAACTGTTTTTT
D gene: -
V gene: TRBV5-5
clone size: few
J gene: TRBJ1-4

CDR3 protein: CSAKGLAGSSYEQYF
CDR3 DNA: TGCAGTGCCAAGGGACTAGCGGGTTCCTCCTACGAGCAGTACTTC
D gene: TRBD2
V gene: TRBV20-1
clone size: few
J gene: TRBJ2-7

CDR3 protein: CASSLTLGQGGKTF
CDR3 DNA: TGTGCCAGCAGTTTGACCCTCGGACAGGGAGGGAAGACCTTC
D gene: TRBD1
V gene: TRBV28
clone size: few
J gene: TRBJ1-2

CDR3 protein: CASSQDLTERTGELFF
CDR3 DNA: TGCGCCAGCAGCCAAGATTTAACGGAACGCACCGGGGAGCTGTTTTTT
D gene: -
V gene: TRBV4-3
clone size: few
J gene: TRBJ2-2

CDR3 protein: CSVRLAGERHEQFF
CDR3 DNA: TGCAGTGTTAGACTAGCGGGAGAACGTCATGAGCAGTTCTTC
D gene: TRBD2
V gene: TRBV20-1
clone size: -
J gene: TRBJ2-1

CDR3 protein: CASSQRTDAYGYTF
CDR3 DNA: TGTGCCAGCAGCCAGAGGACAGACGCCTATGGCTACACCTTC
D gene: -
V gene: TRBV7-9
clone size: few
J gene: TRBJ1-2

CDR3 protein: CASSLVLGAGETQYF
CDR3 DNA: TGTGCCAGCAGCTTAGTTCTGGGTGCCGGAGAGACCCAGTACTTC
D gene: -
V gene: TRBV7-2
clone size: -
J gene: TRBJ2-5

CDR3 protein: CASSFHSGGTEAFF
CDR3 DNA: TGTGCCAGCAGTTTTCATTCTGGGGGCACTGAAGCTTTCTTT
D gene: -
V gene: TRBV12-3/TRBV12-4
clone size: many
J gene: TRBJ1-1

CDR3 protein: CASSPSTSGRLGEQFF
CDR3 DNA: TGTGCCAGCAGCCCTTCGACTAGCGGGAGGTTGGGTGAGCAGTTCTTC
D gene: TRBD2
V gene: TRBV7-6
clone size: -
J gene: TRBJ2-1